Below, 29 T cell receptor beta chains from the same sample are listed, as sequenced in a study of vaccination and CD4 T cells after COVID-19. Treatment meaning: approximately 9-day PBMC culture with coronavirus spike peptide pools or control peptides (ViraFEST assay). These TCRs are of unknown antigen specificity. Scientists ran DNA taken from cultured CD4+ T cells through the Oncomine TCR Beta short-read assay for sequencing. TCRdb passed the PCR reads through MiXCR, listing each CDR3 protein once. The sample contains approximately 9,500 distinct CDR3 sequences, 30% of which appear only once. Sequencing was performed on CD4+ T cells from blood, cultured in vitro, taken after SARS-CoV-2 vaccination. Receptor source: a human donor who had recovered from COVID-19.

CDR3 region: CATSRDFAEDNEQFF. In nucleotides, the CDR3 is TGTGCCACCAGCAGAGATTTCGCGGAGGACAATGAGCAGTTCTTC. The chain couples TRBV15 to TRBJ2-1; D perhaps matches TRBD2 (5 bases). The V end was cut by 0 bases, the J end by 5 bases, with 11 bases between. Germline V gene lookup returns CDR1 LNHNV and CDR2 YYDKDF (reference sequence). This CDR3 spans 15 amino acids. Variable domain in full (rest from reference TRBV15 and TRBJ2-1): DAMVIQNPRYQVTQFGKPVTLSCSQTLNHNVMYWYQQKSSQAPKLLFHYYDKDFNNEADTPDNFQSRRPNTSFCFLDIRSPGLGDTAMYLCATSRDFAEDNEQFFGPGTRLTVL.

This clonotype was observed a few times. CDR3: CASSSSGGGNTIYF. In nucleotides, the CDR3 is TGTGCCAGCAGCTCCTCAGGGGGCGGAAACACCATATATTTT. This rearrangement joins TRBV7-9 to TRBJ1-3; 8 positions agree with TRBD1. Unmatched junction bases numbered 3, after V lost 4 bases and J lost 4 bases. Germline lookup yields CDR1 SEHNR and CDR2 FQNEAQ (reference sequence). The length of the CDR3 is 14 residues.

The chain combines TRBV28 with TRBJ2-7; D possibly corresponds to TRBD2 (6 bases). This CDR3 is 14 amino acids long. The ends were cut back, 1 base at V and 3 bases at J, with 10 bases in the middle. CDR1 and CDR2 (germline): MDHEN, SYDVKM. The CDR3 region is CASSLYLGGYEQYF. As DNA, the CDR3 is TGTGCCAGCAGTTTATATCTGGGGGGCTACGAGCAGTACTTC.

This chain connects TRBV6-2 or TRBV6-3 to TRBJ2-7; TRBD2 agrees at 7 bases. Looked up from germline, CDR1 is MNHEY and CDR2 is SVGEGT. The CDR3 totals 13 residues. V was clipped by 5 bases and J by 6 bases; unmatched bases: 7. The CDR3 is CASSTRTRREQYF. The CDR3 coding sequence is TGTGCCAGCAGTACCCGGACTAGACGCGAGCAGTACTTC.

This chain links TRBV7-2 with TRBJ1-1, with a tentative D call TRBD1 (5 bases). Germline V CDR1 and CDR2: SGHTA, FQGNSA. The CDR3 loop spans 12 amino acids. V dropped 4 bases and J dropped 7 bases, with 10 bases sitting between them. CDR3 region: CASSSWGVEAFF. The CDR3 region has the DNA TGTGCCAGCAGCTCATGGGGGGTTGAAGCTTTCTTT.

This clonotype was observed a handful of times. This chain joins TRBV4-3 and TRBJ2-7; 11 nucleotides align to TRBD1. There are 16 residues in the CDR3. Losses at the gene ends were 2 bases for V and 6 bases for J; bases not matched to a gene: 9. The germline V gene has CDR1 LGHNA and CDR2 YSLEER. For the CDR3, the DNA is TGCGCCAGCAGCCAACGCCTTAGGACAGGGGGCGGCGAGCAGTACTTC. Translation gives CASSQRLRTGGGEQYF.

V usage is TRBV7-2 and J usage is TRBJ1-6; 7 positions match TRBD1. The V and J ends lost 5 bases and 11 bases, in that order; junction bases with no gene match: 9. The germline gives CDR1 SGHTA, CDR2 FQGNSA. The CDR3 contains 14 residues. The CDR3 loop is CASSRQTGRTPLHF. Here the CDR3 DNA reads TGTGCCAGCAGCCGGCAGACAGGGAGGACACCCCTCCACTTT. The complete variable domain, with remaining parts taken from reference TRBV7-2 and TRBJ1-6, reads GAGVSQSPSNKVTEKGKDVELRCDPISGHTALYWYRQSLGQGLEFLIYFQGNSAPDKSGLPSDRFSAERTGGSVSTLTIQRTQQEDSAVYLCASSRQTGRTPLHFGNGTRLTVT.

The rearrangement joins TRBV6-2 or TRBV6-3 to TRBJ2-7; D is possibly TRBD1 or TRBD2 (5 bases each). This CDR3 is 13 amino acids long. The V and J ends lost 6 bases and 6 bases respectively, with 15 bases between them. Germline V gives CDR1 MNHEY, CDR2 SVGEGT. CDR3 nucleotides: TGTGCCAGCAGGGGGGACGTTGCCTCCGAGCAGTACTTC. It translates to CASRGDVASEQYF.

The chain couples TRBV19 to TRBJ1-6; TRBD1 matches 11 bases. The CDR3 length is 16 residues. V lost 7 bases and J lost 10; bases outside the gene matches: 12. Looked up from germline, CDR1 is LNHDA and CDR2 is SQIVND (reference sequence). Here the CDR3 reads CASKKTGTGGGSPLHF. CDR3 DNA: TGTGCCAGTAAAAAGACCGGGACAGGGGGAGGATCACCCCTCCACTTT. Full variable domain (rest looked up from reference TRBV19 and TRBJ1-6): DGGITQSPKYLFRKEGQNVTLSCEQNLNHDAMYWYRQDPGQGLRLIYYSQIVNDFQKGDIAEGYSVSREKKESFPLTVTSAQKNPTAFYLCASKKTGTGGGSPLHFGNGTRLTVT.

The chain links TRBV19 to TRBJ2-5; D uncertain. Germline CDR1 and CDR2: LNHDA and SQIVND (reference sequence). The germline V and J ends were trimmed by 4 bases and 5 bases, with 11 bases remaining between them. The CDR3 runs to 13 residues. The CDR3 coding sequence is TGTGCCAGTAGTAGGGCTCCCATGGAGACCCAGTACTTC. It yields the protein CASSRAPMETQYF.

This clonotype has only a few counts. The chain is built from TRBV7-2 and TRBJ2-3, with 12 positions matching TRBD2. V gave up 0 bases and J gave up 8 bases; unmatched junction bases: 12. The CDR3 is 18 amino acids. Germline CDR1 reads SGHTA; CDR2 reads FQGNSA. The DNA of the CDR3 is TGTGCCAGCAGCTTAGCCCGACTAGCGGGAGAGTCCGTAGCTACGCAGTATTTT. Its protein is CASSLARLAGESVATQYF.

This clonotype was detected a few times. The V gene is TRBV20-1, the J gene TRBJ1-1; D unclear. V dropped 3 bases and J dropped 0 bases, with 2 bases sitting between them. CDR3 length equals 11 residues. CDR1 is DFQATT and CDR2 is SNEGSKA in the germline V gene (reference sequence). This CDR3 is CSARVNTEAFF. CDR3 DNA: TGCAGTGCTAGGGTGAACACTGAAGCTTTCTTT.

This clonotype is labeled as large (0.1 to 1%). The junction and the germline gene differ at one end; a read error may be behind it. The chain joins TRBV20-1 to TRBJ2-1; 7 positions match TRBD2. CDR1 DFQATT and CDR2 SNEGSKA come from the germline V gene (reference sequence). This CDR3 region has 12 residues. CDR3 amino acids: CSTSETYNEQFF. The CDR3 DNA reads TGCAGTACTAGCGAAACCTACAATGAGCAGTTCTTC.

The gene calls are TRBV25-1 and TRBJ1-1, with 8 positions matching TRBD1. Looked up from germline, CDR1 is MGHDK and CDR2 is SYGVNS. Losses at the gene ends were 10 bases for V and 1 base for J; bases not matched to a gene: 11. The CDR3 covers 15 residues. The CDR3 reads CATKGGGTGNTEAFF. Here the CDR3 DNA reads TGTGCCACAAAAGGCGGGGGGACAGGGAACACTGAAGCTTTCTTT.

This clonotype was observed a few times. The rearrangement uses TRBV6-5 and TRBJ2-2, with D unclear. Germline CDR1 and CDR2: MNHEY and SVGAGI. This CDR3 has 12 residues. The V end was cut by 4 bases, the J end by 2 bases, with 2 bases between. CDR3 coding DNA: TGTGCCAGCAGTTTTAACACCGGGGAGCTGTTTTTT. Translating it yields CASSFNTGELFF.

This clonotype has more than one count but fewer than ten. The chain's CDR3 is CATSRDTGHQPQHF. CDR3 sequence (DNA): TGTGCCACCAGCAGAGATACGGGTCATCAGCCCCAGCATTTT. The J gene is TRBJ1-5, the V gene TRBV15, with unresolved D. CDR1 and CDR2 (germline): LNHNV, YYDKDF (reference sequence). Trimming cost V 0 bases and J 5 bases, with 8 bases left between them. The length of the CDR3 is 14 residues.

The chain has TRBV6-2 or TRBV6-3 and TRBJ1-2; the match to TRBD1 covers 7 bases. The CDR3 is 15 amino acids. With V trimmed by 2 bases and J by 4 bases, 7 bases remained unmatched. Germline values: CDR1 MNHEY, CDR2 SVGEGT. CDR3 nucleotide sequence: TGTGCCAGCAGTTACCCTACGGGACAGCTCTATGGCTACACCTTC. It is translated as CASSYPTGQLYGYTF.

This rearrangement joins TRBV6-5 to TRBJ1-5; D is ambiguous. The germline gives CDR1 MNHEY, CDR2 SVGAGI. The V end was cut by 2 bases, the J end by 4 bases, with 9 bases between. The CDR3 has 14 amino acids. CDR3 loop: CASSYRGGNQPQHF. DNA for the CDR3: TGTGCCAGCAGTTACCGGGGTGGGAATCAGCCCCAGCATTTT.

This clonotype appeared a few times. This chain joins TRBV7-9 and TRBJ2-7; D assignment may be TRBD1 or TRBD2 (5 bases each). Trimming took off 1 base at V and 2 bases at J, with 12 bases between the two ends. The CDR3 loop spans 15 amino acids. Germline lookup yields CDR1 SEHNR and CDR2 FQNEAQ (reference sequence). CDR3 bases: TGTGCCAGCAGCTTAGTACGGGGCCAGACCTACGAGCAGTACTTC. Amino acid sequence: CASSLVRGQTYEQYF. Full variable domain (rest looked up from reference TRBV7-9 and TRBJ2-7): DTGVSQNPRHKITKRGQNVTFRCDPISEHNRLYWYRQTLGQGPEFLTYFQNEAQLEKSRLLSDRFSAERPKGSFSTLEIQRTEQGDSAMYLCASSLVRGQTYEQYFGPGTRLTVT.

V usage is TRBV27 and J usage is TRBJ2-7; TRBD2 matches at 10 bases. The CDR3 is 14 residues long. Trimming removed 7 bases from V and 3 bases from J; junction bases left unmatched: 6. Germline CDR1 reads MNHEY; CDR2 reads SMNVEV (reference sequence). The CDR3 DNA follows: TGTGCCAGCACTTGGACTAGCGGAGGCTACGAGCAGTACTTC. Its protein is CASTWTSGGYEQYF.

In regard to this clonotype: The CDR3 end shows no conserved phenylalanine or tryptophan, and so a read error is likely. The rearrangement links TRBV2 to TRBJ2-2, with TRBD2 as a possible D gene (7 bases). CDR3 length equals 15 residues. Germline V gene sequence: CDR1 SNHLY, CDR2 FYNNEI. V lost 7 bases to trimming and J lost 3 bases, with 15 bases between them. The CDR3 here is CASTRRGADTGELFY. In DNA form, the CDR3 reads TGTGCCAGCACCCGACGGGGGGCTGACACCGGGGAGCTGTTTTAT.

The J gene is TRBJ2-5, the V gene TRBV20-1; D gene unclear. V shed 3 bases and J shed 5 bases, with 4 bases lying between them. This CDR3 is 10 amino acids long. The germline CDR1 and CDR2 sequences are DFQATT and SNEGSKA (reference sequence). CDR3 amino acids: CSASTETQYF. CDR3 nucleotide sequence: TGCAGTGCTAGCACGGAGACCCAGTACTTC.

CDR3 in DNA: TGTGCCACCTCGGACCCTTATCAGCCCCAGCATTTT. Translated, it gives CATSDPYQPQHF. The chain joins TRBV2 to TRBJ1-5; D unclear. This CDR3 contains 12 residues. Per germline, CDR1 SNHLY and CDR2 FYNNEI. The V gene lost 10 bases and the J gene lost 5 bases, with 12 bases spanning the gap.

The sample holds a few counts of this clonotype. This chain's CDR3 is CASSPKPGLAAANTGELFF. The CDR3 DNA is TGTGCCAGCAGCCCGAAACCGGGACTAGCGGCAGCGAACACCGGGGAGCTGTTTTTT. This chain connects TRBV7-3 to TRBJ2-2; TRBD2 matches at 11 bases. The CDR3 runs 19 residues. Germline trimming cut 5 bases from V and 0 bases from J; bases unmatched to any gene: 11. CDR1 SGHTA and CDR2 FQGTGA come from the germline V gene.

The chain combines TRBV6-5 with TRBJ1-3, with no clear D. Germline V gene sequence: CDR1 MNHEY, CDR2 SVGAGI. The CDR3 covers 18 residues. The V end was cut by 0 bases, the J end by 0 bases, with 15 bases between. The CDR3 here is CASSYSSLGRNSGNTIYF. DNA of the CDR3: TGTGCCAGCAGTTACTCGAGTTTAGGGCGCAACTCTGGAAACACCATATATTTT.

The genes are TRBV4-3 and TRBJ2-3; 8 bases align to TRBD2. This CDR3 contains 15 residues. Germline CDR1 reads LGHNA; CDR2 reads YSLEER. The V segment lost 3 bases and the J segment 6 bases; nucleotides outside the gene matches: 8. Here the CDR3 DNA reads TGCGCCAGCAGCCATCGGGAGGGGGGGTACGATACGCAGTATTTT. Encoded protein: CASSHREGGYDTQYF.

The chain joins TRBV11-1 to TRBJ2-3; 7 bases line up with TRBD1. This CDR3 has 14 residues. Germline CDR1 and CDR2: SGHAT and FQDESV (reference sequence). V was pared by 5 bases and J by 4 bases, with 6 bases of the junction left unmatched. The CDR3 DNA reads TGTGCCAGCAGCCACAGGGACAGCTCAGATACGCAGTATTTT. As protein: CASSHRDSSDTQYF.

Judged by abundance, this clonotype is medium-sized. The CDR3 spells CSARDRVHYGYTF. DNA for the CDR3: TGCAGTGCTAGGGACAGGGTTCACTATGGCTACACCTTC. This sequence joins TRBV20-1 and TRBJ1-2; 8 bases agree with TRBD1. CDR3 size: 13 residues. After removal of 3 bases from V and 3 bases from J, the junction contained 3 bases not matched to a gene. The germline gives CDR1 DFQATT, CDR2 SNEGSKA (reference sequence).

V is TRBV5-6 and J is TRBJ2-5; D not certain. V lost 4 bases and J 1 base, leaving 20 bases between the germline ends. The CDR3 has 17 amino acids. From germline, CDR1 is SGHDT and CDR2 YYEEEE. The CDR3 bases are TGTGCCAGCAGCCCCCGTGTTAACAACTTATTCCAAGAGACCCAGTACTTC. Translated: CASSPRVNNLFQETQYF.